Listed below are T cell receptor beta chains from one sample, sequenced in a study of T cells after posttransplantation cyclophosphamide. Profiled with immunoSEQ multiplex PCR; TCRdb holds only in-frame clones, not every one. The sample yields 30,000 to 45,000 clones, roughly 78% seen once. The specimen was CD4+ T cells sorted from blood, collected 1,800 to 2,000 days after a stem cell transplant with posttransplant cyclophosphamide. Receptors were obtained from a female patient aged 35 to 55 who received an allogeneic stem cell transplant from a related donor, was CMV-positive, and had no GVHD. These T cells may partly come from the graft donor. The CDR3 runs from the conserved cysteine through the conserved F or W.

cdr3_length,v_call,cdr3_aa
13,TRBV2,CASKDRANTEAFF
16,TRBV9,CASSPRAAGVYNEQFF
13,TRBV11-2,CASSSRAGYEQYF
13,TRBV2,CASGTSGANEQFF
14,TRBV19,CASKNAGINYGYTF
13,TRBV14,CASSLGTGSPLHF
13,TRBV2,CASGDRFNTEAFF
14,TRBV10-3,CAISEIQGTDTQYF
17,TRBV5-6,CASSLIGPGDNTGELFF
15,TRBV28,CASNRLDRTNYGYTF
14,TRBV2,CASSSDRVSQPQHF
14,TRBV7-9,CASSFDRGNTEAFF
16,TRBV5-6,CASGRPRRGGTYEQYF
13,TRBV5-1,CASSTIEGYGYTF
13,TRBV11-3,CASSLDRGTEAFF
14,TRBV7-2,CASSLGGQAEKLFF
16,TRBV5-4,CASSGTGGVAYNEQFF
14,TRBV6-5,CASSLQGERNTIYF
12,TRBV29-1,CSVAGQAVGYTF
13,TRBV7-2,CASSLNRVHEQYF
13,TRBV2,CASSGGTAYGYTF
15,TRBV5-4,CASSLPRQANTEAFF
14,TRBV18,CASSPAATNEKLFF
13,TRBV11-3,CASSFRETYEQYF
15,TRBV11-1,CASSLRSVKNYGYTF
14,TRBV7-9,CASSKDRDNQPQHF
15,TRBV5-1,CASSLARGTLETQYF
13,TRBV6-5,CASRRTENYGYTF
15,TRBV6-5,CASRTTGSSNQPQHF
14,TRBV6-5,CASSPGQITDTQYF
13,TRBV14,CASSQATGYGYTF
14,TRBV6-4,CASPTQVINTEAFF
16,TRBV28,CASSLGGGQGEWELFF
18,TRBV9,CASSVEAAGGGSTDTQYF
13,TRBV27,CASWAGTAYEQYF